This T cell receptor beta chain was observed in a study of immune evolution from preneoplasia to lung adenocarcinoma. Study findings and constraints: Later-stage lesions appeared to have more T cells, more diversity, less clonality.

For this clone: The antigen remains unidentified.

Histologic diagnosis was independently verified by two lung pathologists. Assay: immunoSEQ multiplex PCR; the TCRdb copy retains only in-frame clones and omits some. The sample consists of 8,800 or so clones, more than 75% of them appearing once. This CDR3 contains 14 residues. CDR1 and CDR2 (germline): MRHNA, SNTAGT. V lost 3 bases and J lost 7, with 10 bases in between. The specimen sequenced was FFPE adjacent normal lung tissue. The gene calls are TRBV6-4 and TRBJ1-6; the D gene is possibly TRBD1 (6 bases). The sequence was obtained from an older person with lung adenocarcinoma. In nucleotides, the CDR3 is TGTGCCAGCAGTGAGGCCAGGGGCAATTCACCCCTCCACTTT. Residues: CASSEARGNSPLHF.